This passage covers 21 T cell receptor beta chains from one sample sequenced in a study of blood T cell repertoires in COVID-19. TCRdb keeps only in-frame clones here, not all; method: immunoSEQ multiplex PCR. This table has 54,000 or so clones, roughly 83% appearing once. Sequencing used peripheral blood. The receptors were sampled from an elderly woman with acute or convalescent COVID-19.

The count of this clone is one. V is TRBV5-1 and J is TRBJ2-3; D possibly corresponds to TRBD1 (6 bases). In germline, CDR1 is SGHRS, CDR2 YFSETQ. Trimming took off 4 bases at V and 6 bases at J, with 18 bases between the two ends. The CDR3 is 15 residues long. CDR3 in amino acids: CASSHGQTLADTQYF. CDR3 coding DNA: TGCGCCAGCAGCCACGGACAGACCTTAGCGGATACGCAGTATTTT.

The chain employs TRBV11-2 and TRBJ2-1; TRBD2 matches at 7 bases. CDR3 length: 13 amino acids. CDR1 is SGHAT, CDR2 FQNNGV, per germline. The V and J ends lost 0 bases and 14 bases, in that order; junction bases with no gene match: 7. Here the CDR3 DNA reads TGTGCCAGCAGCTTAGATCCTGTAGCGGGCAAGTTCTTC. Protein: CASSLDPVAGKFF.

The chain is built from TRBV11-2 and TRBJ1-2; TRBD1 matches 10 bases. The CDR3 sequence is 16 residues long. The germline V gene encodes CDR1 SGHAT and CDR2 FQNNGV. The trim removed 6 bases at V and 4 bases at J, leaving 11 bases unmatched. This chain's CDR3 is CASRLRGTGVSYGYTF. DNA for the CDR3: TGTGCCAGCAGACTCCGCGGGACAGGGGTTAGCTATGGCTACACCTTC.

The genes are TRBV11-3 and TRBJ2-3; 9 nucleotides align to TRBD2. Germline V gene sequence: CDR1 SGHNT, CDR2 YENEEA. V was clipped by 5 bases and J by 5 bases; unmatched bases: 5. CDR3 size: 14 residues. CDR3 sequence reads: CASSIAGAEDTQYF. The CDR3 DNA is TGTGCCAGCAGCATAGCGGGAGCTGAAGATACGCAGTATTTT.

The V and J genes are TRBV30 and TRBJ2-5, with 10 positions matching TRBD2. The CDR3 loop spans 15 amino acids. The germline CDR1 and CDR2 sequences are GTSNPN and SVGIG (reference sequence). The V segment lost 2 bases and the J segment 1 base; nucleotides outside the gene matches: 4. The CDR3 reads CAWSRLAGAQETQYF. CDR3 coding DNA: TGTGCCTGGAGTCGGCTAGCGGGAGCCCAAGAGACCCAGTACTTC.

This chain connects TRBV5-6 to TRBJ1-6; D may be TRBD1 (6 bases). The CDR3 has 14 amino acids. Trimming took 0 bases from V and 7 from J, leaving 8 bases between them. Germline CDR1 is SGHDT and CDR2 is YYEEEE. In DNA form, the CDR3 reads TGTGCCAGCAGCTTGGGGGACAAGAATTCACCCCTCCACTTT. This sequence encodes CASSLGDKNSPLHF.

The genes are TRBV16 and TRBJ1-1; D not certain. The germline V gene encodes CDR1 KGHSY and CDR2 FQNENV. The CDR3 has 13 amino acids. Trimming stripped 6 bases from V and 4 bases from J, with 12 bases between. The CDR3 is CASRLAAGTEAFF. CDR3 bases: TGTGCCAGCAGGTTAGCTGCGGGCACTGAAGCTTTCTTT.

The V and J genes are TRBV15 and TRBJ2-1; D ambiguous. The germline V gene has CDR1 LNHNV and CDR2 YYDKDF (reference sequence). V was shortened by 5 bases and J by 6 bases, with 14 bases between the two germline ends. CDR3 size: 14 residues. This chain's CDR3 is CATSAPARPNEQFF. The CDR3 DNA reads as TGTGCCACCAGCGCGCCGGCGAGGCCCAATGAGCAGTTCTTC.

The chain employs TRBV9 and TRBJ2-2; no firm D call. CDR1 and CDR2 from the germline V gene are SGDLS and YYNGEE. Between the trimmed V and J ends, which lost 0 bases and 0 bases, there was a span of 12 bases. CDR3 length: 17 residues. This chain's CDR3 is CASSVGPYAANTGELFF. The DNA for the CDR3 is TGTGCCAGCAGCGTAGGGCCGTACGCCGCGAACACCGGGGAGCTGTTTTTT.

This chain connects TRBV18 to TRBJ2-1; tentative D call: TRBD1 (7 bases). CDR3 length: 14 amino acids. The germline V and J ends were trimmed by 2 bases and 6 bases, with 11 bases remaining between them. Germline-derived CDR1 and CDR2 are KGHSH and LQKENI. The CDR3 here is CASSPGQGGNEQFF. The CDR3 region has the DNA TGTGCCAGCTCACCAGGGCAGGGGGGCAATGAGCAGTTCTTC.

In the case of this clone: One end of the junction does not line up with germline, which may come from a read error. The same CDR3 also results from other DNA sequences found in this sample. V gene TRBV2 combines with J gene TRBJ1-4, with 10 bases identical to TRBD1. This CDR3 region has 14 residues. Germline CDR1 is SNHLY and CDR2 is FYNNEI. The CDR3 region is CASRRDRGDEKLFF. The DNA of the CDR3 is TGTGCCAGCAGGAGGGACAGGGGAGATGAAAAACTGTTTTTC.

The chain links TRBV11-2 to TRBJ2-5, with a tentative D call TRBD2 (6 bases). The ends were cut back, 6 bases at V and 2 bases at J, with 16 bases in the middle. From germline, CDR1 is SGHAT and CDR2 FQNNGV. The CDR3 contains 15 residues. CDR3 coding DNA: TGTGCCAGCAGGATGGGTTTAGCGGCTCAAGAGACCCAGTACTTC. Residues: CASRMGLAAQETQYF.

The genes are TRBV5-1 and TRBJ2-5, with 9 nucleotides matching TRBD1. The CDR3 covers 14 residues. The germline CDR1 and CDR2 sequences are SGHRS and YFSETQ. V shed 0 bases, J shed 4 bases, and the junction held 1 base outside the gene matches. This chain's CDR3 is CASSLVGQGETQYF. CDR3 coding DNA: TGCGCCAGCAGCTTGGTGGGACAGGGAGAGACCCAGTACTTC.

This clone is a singleton in its sample. The genes are TRBV2 and TRBJ2-2, with 7 bases matching TRBD1. V shed 8 bases and J 2 bases; nucleotides not matched to a gene: 5. The CDR3 totals 14 residues. Germline V lookup: CDR1 SNHLY, CDR2 FYNNEI. The CDR3 spells CASGRTGNTGELFF. CDR3 nucleotides: TGTGCCAGCGGACGGACAGGAAACACCGGGGAGCTGTTTTTT.

The chain employs TRBV9 and TRBJ2-2; a possible D gene is TRBD1 (5 bases). The CDR3 length is 15 residues. Trimming removed 0 bases at V and 4 bases at J, with 10 bases between. The germline V gene encodes CDR1 SGDLS and CDR2 YYNGEE. The DNA of the CDR3 is TGTGCCAGCAGCGTAGTAGGGGAAGGCACCGGGGAGCTGTTTTTT. This sequence encodes CASSVVGEGTGELFF.

This chain links TRBV10-1 with TRBJ2-2; a possible D gene is TRBD1 (5 bases). Germline lookup yields CDR1 WNHNN and CDR2 SYGVQD (reference sequence). CDR3 length equals 16 residues. Trimming removed 2 bases at V and 0 bases at J, with 10 bases between. The CDR3 reads CASSENRIANTGELFF. For the CDR3, the DNA is TGCGCCAGCAGTGAGAACAGGATCGCGAACACCGGGGAGCTGTTTTTT.

The CDR3 reads CASSEQGPGNTIYF. Written as DNA, the CDR3 is TGTGCCAGCAGCGAACAGGGTCCTGGAAACACCATATATTTT. The chain is built from TRBV5-4 and TRBJ1-3; D is possibly TRBD1 (6 bases). Germline CDR1 SGHNT, CDR2 YYREEE (reference sequence). V shed 4 bases and J shed 2 bases, with 10 bases lying between them. This CDR3 has 14 amino acids.

There are a few counts of this clone. The chain employs TRBV5-1 and TRBJ1-1; D unclear. V gave up 0 bases and J gave up 6 bases, with 12 bases separating them. There are 14 residues in the CDR3. CDR1 and CDR2 from the germline V gene are SGHRS and YFSETQ. CDR3 sequence (DNA): TGCGCCAGCAGCTTGGAGTCCGGGGAGGCTGAAGCTTTCTTT. It yields the protein CASSLESGEAEAFF.

The V and J genes are TRBV10-3 and TRBJ1-5, with a possible D match to TRBD1 (5 bases). This CDR3 comprises 13 residues. The V gene lost 10 bases and the J gene lost 0 bases, with 10 bases spanning the gap. Germline CDR1 and CDR2: ENHRY and SYGVKD. The CDR3 region has the DNA TGTGCCAGCGGGACGGATAGCAATCAGCCCCAGCATTTT. Protein product: CASGTDSNQPQHF.

The chain combines TRBV10-1 with TRBJ2-3; 11 bases match TRBD2. V gave up 0 bases and J gave up 6 bases; unmatched junction bases: 8. CDR1 and CDR2 from the germline V gene are WNHNN and SYGVQD (reference sequence). The CDR3 length is 17 residues. The CDR3 DNA reads TGCGCCAGCAGTGAGTCCGGACTAGCGGGCAGTACGGATACGCAGTATTTT. The encoded protein is CASSESGLAGSTDTQYF.

The chain links TRBV15 to TRBJ2-7; weak D call: TRBD2 (5 bases). Germline CDR1 is LNHNV and CDR2 is YYDKDF (reference sequence). Between the trimmed V and J ends, which lost 3 bases and 7 bases, there was a span of 13 bases. The CDR3 is 13 amino acids. CDR3 coding DNA: TGTGCCACCAGCAGGGACTCTGATTGGGAGCAGTACGTC. It is translated as CATSRDSDWEQYV.